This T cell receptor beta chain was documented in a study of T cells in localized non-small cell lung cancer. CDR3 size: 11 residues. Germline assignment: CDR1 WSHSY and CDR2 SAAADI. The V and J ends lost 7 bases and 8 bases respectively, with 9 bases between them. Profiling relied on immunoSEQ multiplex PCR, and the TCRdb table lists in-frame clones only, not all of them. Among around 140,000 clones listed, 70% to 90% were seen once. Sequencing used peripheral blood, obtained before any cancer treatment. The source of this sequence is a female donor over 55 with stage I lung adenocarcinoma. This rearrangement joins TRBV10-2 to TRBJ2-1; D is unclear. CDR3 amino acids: CASNKRDEQFF. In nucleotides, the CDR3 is TGCGCCAGCAATAAAAGGGATGAGCAGTTCTTC.